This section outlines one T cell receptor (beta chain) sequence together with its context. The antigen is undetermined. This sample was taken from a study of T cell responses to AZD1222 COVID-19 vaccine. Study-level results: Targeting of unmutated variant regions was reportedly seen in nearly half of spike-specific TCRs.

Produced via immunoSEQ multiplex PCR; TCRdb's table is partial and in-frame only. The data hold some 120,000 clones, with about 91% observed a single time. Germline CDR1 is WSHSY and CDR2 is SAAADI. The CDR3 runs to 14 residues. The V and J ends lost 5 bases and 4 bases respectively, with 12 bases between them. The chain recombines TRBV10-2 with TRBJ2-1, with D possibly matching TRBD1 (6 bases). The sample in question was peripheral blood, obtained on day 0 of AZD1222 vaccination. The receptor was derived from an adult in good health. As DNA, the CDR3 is TGCGCCAGCAGTTTGGACAGTTTATACAATGAGCAGTTCTTC. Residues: CASSLDSLYNEQFF.